A selection of T cell receptor beta chains follows, all from one sample in a study of vaccination and CD4 T cells after COVID-19. Via MiXCR, TCRdb re-called the PCR reads, giving one row per CDR3 protein. This repertoire shows more than 9,500 distinct CDR3 sequences, around two fifths found once; its top ten account for around a quarter. Which antigens these TCRs recognize remains unknown. The sequencing sample was made of cultured CD4+ T cells from blood. These TCRs come from a human donor with COVID-19. Both conserved end residues are part of each CDR3. The D gene is left open where the match is weak. The size entry is marked missing in some rows and otherwise reads once, few, many or a size class.

cdr3_length: 13; v_call: TRBV4-1; clone_size: .; d_call: .; j_call: TRBJ2-2; cdr3_nt: TGCGCCAGCGGCAAAATAGGGACCGGGGAGCTGTTTTTT; cdr3_aa: CASGKIGTGELFF
cdr3_length: 15; v_call: TRBV2; clone_size: few; d_call: .; j_call: TRBJ2-7; cdr3_nt: TGTGCCAGCAGTGAAGCGGACACCCGCTCCTACGAGCAGTACTTC; cdr3_aa: CASSEADTRSYEQYF
cdr3_length: 12; v_call: TRBV9; clone_size: .; d_call: .; j_call: TRBJ2-5; cdr3_nt: TGTGCCAGCAGCGTAGGTGAGGGGACCCAGTACTTC; cdr3_aa: CASSVGEGTQYF
cdr3_length: 15; v_call: TRBV18; clone_size: .; d_call: TRBD2; j_call: TRBJ2-7; cdr3_nt: TGTGCCAGCTCACCCGGGCGGGGGGGCTCCTACGAGCAGTACTTC; cdr3_aa: CASSPGRGGSYEQYF
cdr3_length: 16; v_call: TRBV2; clone_size: .; d_call: .; j_call: TRBJ1-6; cdr3_nt: TGTGCCAGCAGGACCCTCACCAGCACCTATAATTCACCCCTCCACTTT; cdr3_aa: CASRTLTSTYNSPLHF
cdr3_length: 15; v_call: TRBV5-5; clone_size: .; d_call: TRBD2; j_call: TRBJ2-1; cdr3_nt: TGTGCCAGCAGTTTGATGATAGCGGGGGGAAATGAGCAGTTCTTC; cdr3_aa: CASSLMIAGGNEQFF
cdr3_length: 17; v_call: TRBV7-9; clone_size: .; d_call: .; j_call: TRBJ2-3; cdr3_nt: TGTGCCAGCAGCTTAAGACCTCGAAGGTACGACACAGATACGCAGTATTTT; cdr3_aa: CASSLRPRRYDTDTQYF
cdr3_length: 12; v_call: TRBV7-2; clone_size: few; d_call: TRBD1; j_call: TRBJ1-6; cdr3_nt: TGTGCCAGCAGCTACAGGGGTTCACCCCTCCACTTT; cdr3_aa: CASSYRGSPLHF
cdr3_length: 13; v_call: TRBV7-2; clone_size: .; d_call: .; j_call: TRBJ2-2; cdr3_nt: TGTGCCAGCAGGACTAAAAACACCGGGGAGCTGTTTTTT; cdr3_aa: CASRTKNTGELFF
cdr3_length: 14; v_call: TRBV2; clone_size: .; d_call: .; j_call: TRBJ2-1; cdr3_nt: TGTGCCAGCAGTGCTCGCAGCTCCTACAATGAGCAGTTCTTC; cdr3_aa: CASSARSSYNEQFF